This T cell receptor beta chain was identified during a study of cytomegalovirus exposure and HLA in healthy donors. Overall study: HLA-typed donors were the source of approximately 85 million unique TCRs held in an early data release.

PCR employed 60 Vbeta and 13 Jbeta primers. Generated by immunoSEQ multiplex PCR, the TCRdb table keeps only in-frame clones and is missing some. The sample has about 130,000 clones, about 80% seen once. The CDR3 length is 13 residues. The V gene's germline CDR1 is MNHEY and CDR2 SVGAGI. Trimming stripped 4 bases from V and 9 bases from J, with 15 bases between. Of note for this clone: Antigen specificity is unknown.

Study conclusions and caveats: Researchers reported in a later analysis that a missense DCLRE1C variant was tied to TCR beta V- and J-gene trimming. A cluster of highly shared sequence variants was likely a sequencing artifact.

The receptor was isolated from a woman in her thirties or forties in good health and CMV-seronegative. Sample: PBMCs. The V call is TRBV6-5, the J call TRBJ1-1; D is unresolved. CDR3 amino acids: CASSSPQGVKAFF. The CDR3, as DNA: TGTGCCAGCAGTTCCCCGCAAGGAGTTAAAGCTTTCTTT.